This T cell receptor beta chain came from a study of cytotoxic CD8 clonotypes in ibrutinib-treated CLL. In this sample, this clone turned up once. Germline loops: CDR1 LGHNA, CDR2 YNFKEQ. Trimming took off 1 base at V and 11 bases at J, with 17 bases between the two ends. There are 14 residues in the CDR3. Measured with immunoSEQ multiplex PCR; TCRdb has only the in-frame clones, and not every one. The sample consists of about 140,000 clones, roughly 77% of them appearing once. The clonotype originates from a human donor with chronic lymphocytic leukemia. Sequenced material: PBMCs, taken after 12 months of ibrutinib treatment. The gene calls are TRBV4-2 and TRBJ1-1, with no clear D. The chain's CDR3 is CASSQGERRHEAFF. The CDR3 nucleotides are TGTGCCAGCAGCCAAGGGGAGAGACGACATGAGGCTTTCTTT.